The present entry profiles one TCR beta chain with its context. Repertoires were generated with immunoSEQ multiplex PCR, while TCRdb's copy carries only in-frame clones and drops some. The sample contains 50,000 to 60,000 clones, 91% of which appear only once. The germline V and J ends were trimmed by 1 base and 5 bases, with 12 bases remaining between them. CDR3 length equals 15 residues. Germline CDR1 is SGHRS and CDR2 is YFSETQ. The sample is drawn from a study of technical replicates of blood from several donors. Source material: PBMCs. The receptor was derived from a human donor in good health. Some clones in this sample may be carry-over from other donors' samples. J is TRBJ1-4 and V is TRBV5-1; D is uncertain. The CDR3 DNA follows: TGCGCCAGCAGCTTGACAGAACGGATAAATGAAAAACTGTTTTTT. Protein sequence: CASSLTERINEKLFF.